The clone carrying this T cell receptor beta chain was counted a single time. What it binds is not known. Runs used v3.0 of the immunoSEQ assay and were done at survey level. The repertoire was sequenced with immunoSEQ multiplex PCR; TCRdb's copy has only in-frame clones and lacks some. The sample lists fewer than 35,000 clones, 65% to 85% occurring once. This record belongs to a study of long-term antiretroviral therapy in people with HIV. Germline V lookup: CDR1 SNHLY, CDR2 FYNNEI. The V end lost 6 bases, the J end lost 4 bases, and 4 bases lay between the germline ends. The CDR3 has 10 residues. There were about 1-11 million cryopreserved PBMC in the samples before DNA extraction. Points from the study as a whole: With ART, diversity went up but was still lower than in transplant donor controls. The study found narrower CDR3 length ranges in HIV repertoires than in controls.

The genes are TRBV2 and TRBJ2-7; D remains ambiguous. The source was unsorted PBMCs, collected 3.1 years after starting antiretroviral therapy. This sequence was found in a woman between 50 and 59 years old with HIV. Here the CDR3 DNA reads TGTGCCAGCAGCCAATACGAGCAGTACTTC. It translates to CASSQYEQYF.